This TCR beta chain was sequenced for a study of T cell repertoires in cytomegalovirus infection. Using its own MiXCR run on the reads, TCRdb lists one record per CDR3 protein. Of roughly 720,000 distinct CDR3 sequences in the sample, roughly 36% were seen once. Looked up from germline, CDR1 is SNHLY and CDR2 is FYNNEI. This CDR3 comprises 14 residues. Losses at the gene ends were 8 bases for V and 7 bases for J; bases not matched to a gene: 11. On this clonotype: Its antigen remains unknown.

Findings and limits, study-wide: CMV-specific TCR beta clonotypes restricted by HLA-C dominated the ex vivo response.

The receptor comes from a human donor in good health (CMV status not recorded). Some clones in this sample may be carry-over from other donors' samples. The sample was PBMCs. The J gene is TRBJ1-1, the V gene TRBV2; 9 bases fit TRBD1. As DNA, the CDR3 is TGTGCCAGCGATGGACAGGGGCAAGACTTTGAAGCTTTCTTT. This sequence encodes CASDGQGQDFEAFF.